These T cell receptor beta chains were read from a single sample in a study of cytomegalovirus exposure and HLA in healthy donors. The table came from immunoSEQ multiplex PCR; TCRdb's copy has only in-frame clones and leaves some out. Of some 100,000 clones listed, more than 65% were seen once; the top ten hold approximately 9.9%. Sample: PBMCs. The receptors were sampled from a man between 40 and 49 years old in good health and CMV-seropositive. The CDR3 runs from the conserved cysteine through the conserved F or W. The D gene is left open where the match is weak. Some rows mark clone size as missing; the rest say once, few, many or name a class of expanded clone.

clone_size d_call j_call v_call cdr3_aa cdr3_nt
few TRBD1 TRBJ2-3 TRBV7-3 CASSRDRYTDTQYF TGTGCCAGCTCACGGGACAGATACACAGATACGCAGTATTTT
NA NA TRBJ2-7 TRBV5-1 CASSLRRMSSYEQYF TGCGCCAGCAGCTTGAGGCGGATGAGCTCCTACGAGCAGTACTTC
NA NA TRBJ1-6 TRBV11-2 CASSLAGGRPLYHNSPLHF TGTGCCAGCAGCTTAGCTGGGGGCCGTCCTTTGTATCATAATTCACCCCTCCACTTT
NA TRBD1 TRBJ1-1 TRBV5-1 CASIGTGGRGTEAFF TGCGCCAGCATCGGGACAGGGGGCCGTGGCACTGAAGCTTTCTTT
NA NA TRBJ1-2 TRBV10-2 CASSLGQHNYGYTF TGCGCCAGCAGTTTAGGACAGCATAACTATGGCTACACCTTC
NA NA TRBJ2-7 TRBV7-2 CASSLDAASYEQYF TGTGCCAGCAGCTTAGATGCGGCCTCCTACGAGCAGTACTTC
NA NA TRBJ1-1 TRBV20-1 CSAPRDTEAFF TGCAGTGCCCCGAGGGACACTGAAGCTTTCTTT
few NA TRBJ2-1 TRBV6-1 CASSEVGQPGRPPLFF TGTGCCAGCAGTGAAGTCGGACAACCTGGGCGCCCGCCGCTGTTCTTC
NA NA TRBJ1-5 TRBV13 CASSFQGYNQPQHF TGTGCCAGCAGCTTTCAGGGTTACAATCAGCCCCAGCATTTT
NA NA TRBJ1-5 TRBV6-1 CATYREYSNQPQHF TGTGCCACCTACAGGGAGTATAGCAATCAGCCCCAGCATTTT
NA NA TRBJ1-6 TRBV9 CASSKTRGSDGGSPLHF TGTGCCAGCAGTAAAACGAGGGGGTCCGATGGCGGTTCACCCCTCCACTTT
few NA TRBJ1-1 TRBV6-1 CATTRLLNTEAFF TGTGCCACCACGAGGCTTTTGAACACTGAAGCTTTCTTT
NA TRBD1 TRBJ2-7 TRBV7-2 CASKGTEWSEQYF TGTGCCAGCAAAGGGACAGAGTGGAGCGAGCAGTACTTC
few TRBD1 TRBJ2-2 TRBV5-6 CASGRTGRTGELFF TGTGCCAGCGGGAGGACAGGGAGAACCGGGGAGCTGTTTTTT
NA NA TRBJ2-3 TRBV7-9 CASSKGGIDTDTQYF TGTGCCAGTAGCAAGGGGGGGATTGACACAGATACGCAGTATTTT
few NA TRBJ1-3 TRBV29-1 CSVGTSSSGNTIYF TGCAGCGTCGGGACTTCCAGCTCTGGAAACACCATATATTTT
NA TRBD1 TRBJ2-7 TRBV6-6 CASSYSPGQGSEQYF TGTGCCAGCAGTTACTCGCCCGGACAGGGAAGCGAGCAGTACTTC
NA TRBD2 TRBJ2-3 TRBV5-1 CASSLVLAGATDTQYF TGCGCCAGCAGCTTGGTACTAGCGGGGGCCACAGATACGCAGTATTTT
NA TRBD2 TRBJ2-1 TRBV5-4 CASSHELNSGGGNEQFF TGTGCCAGCAGCCACGAACTCAATAGCGGGGGGGGAAATGAGCAGTTCTTC
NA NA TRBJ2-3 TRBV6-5 CASSTLAADTQYF TGTGCCAGCAGTACCCTCGCGGCAGATACGCAGTATTTT
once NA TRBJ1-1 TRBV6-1 CASSAPGNTEAFF TGTGCCAGCAGTGCCCCCGGGAACACTGAAGCTTTCTTT
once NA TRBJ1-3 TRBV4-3 CASSPALTGNTIYF TGCGCCAGCAGCCCCGCCCTGACAGGAAACACCATATATTTT
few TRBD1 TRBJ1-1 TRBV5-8 CASSFLQGGTEAFF TGTGCCAGCAGCTTTTTACAGGGGGGCACTGAAGCTTTCTTT
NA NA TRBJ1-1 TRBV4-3 CASSQINRNTEAFF TGCGCCAGCAGCCAAATAAACAGGAACACTGAAGCTTTCTTT
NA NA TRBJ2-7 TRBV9 CASSAGQSSYEQYF TGTGCCAGCAGCGCAGGACAGAGCTCCTACGAGCAGTACTTC
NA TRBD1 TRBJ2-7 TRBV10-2 CASSQGTGVAYEQYF TGCGCCAGCAGTCAGGGGACAGGGGTAGCCTACGAGCAGTACTTC
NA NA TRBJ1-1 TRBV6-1 CASSGWGRGKANTEAFF TGTGCCAGCAGTGGCTGGGGTAGGGGGAAGGCGAACACTGAAGCTTTCTTT
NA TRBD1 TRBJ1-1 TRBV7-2 CASSSGQGWSTEAFF TGTGCCAGCAGCTCAGGACAGGGCTGGAGCACTGAAGCTTTCTTT
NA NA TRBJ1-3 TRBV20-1 CSARRANTIYF TGCAGTGCTAGGAGAGCTAACACCATATATTTT
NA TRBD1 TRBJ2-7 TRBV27 CASSGQGDYEQYF TGTGCCAGCAGCGGACAGGGGGACTACGAGCAGTACTTC
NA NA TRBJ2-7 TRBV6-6 CASRDGTPYEQYF TGTGCCAGCAGAGACGGGACACCCTACGAGCAGTACTTC
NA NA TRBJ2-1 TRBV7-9 CACSSYNEQFF TGTGCGTGTAGCTCCTACAATGAGCAGTTCTTC
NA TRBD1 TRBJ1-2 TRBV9 CASGQGGAGYGYTF TGTGCCAGCGGTCAAGGGGGCGCGGGCTATGGCTACACCTTC
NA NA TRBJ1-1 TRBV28 CASRLGQYTEAFF TGTGCCAGCAGACTCGGACAGTACACTGAAGCTTTCTTT
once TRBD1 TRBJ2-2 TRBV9 CASSDRGDTGELFF TGTGCCAGCAGCGACAGGGGGGACACCGGGGAGCTGTTTTTT
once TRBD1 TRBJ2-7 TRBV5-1 CASSAGTGYEQYF TGCGCCAGCAGCGCCGGGACAGGGTACGAGCAGTACTTC
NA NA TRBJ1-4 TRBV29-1 CSVLFSVRQNNEKLFF TGCAGCGTCCTATTCTCGGTGAGACAGAATAATGAAAAACTGTTTTTT
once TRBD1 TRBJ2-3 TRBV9 CASSPRTGENTQYF TGTGCCAGCAGCCCTCGGACAGGCGAAAATACGCAGTATTTT
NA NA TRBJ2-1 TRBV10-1 CASSDVHNEQFF TGCGCCAGCAGTGACGTCCACAATGAGCAGTTCTTC
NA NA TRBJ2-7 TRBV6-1 CASIDPGFSSYEQYF TGTGCCAGCATCGACCCGGGTTTCAGCTCCTACGAGCAGTACTTC
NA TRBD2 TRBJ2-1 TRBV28 CASATAGGGRRRAGGQGNEQFF TGTGCCAGCGCAACAGCCGGTGGGGGGAGGAGGCGAGCGGGGGGCCAGGGCAATGAGCAGTTCTTC
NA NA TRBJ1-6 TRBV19 CASSESYISPLHF TGTGCCAGTAGTGAGTCCTATATTTCACCCCTCCACTTT
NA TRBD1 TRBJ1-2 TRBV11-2 CASRSTGNYGYTF TGTGCCAGCAGATCGACAGGGAACTATGGCTACACCTTC
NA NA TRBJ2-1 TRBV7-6 CASSFQSGGLRYNEQFF TGTGCCAGCAGTTTTCAATCGGGGGGCTTGAGGTACAATGAGCAGTTCTTC